Shown below are 3 T cell receptor beta chains from a single sample sequenced in a study of CD4+ T cells in melanoma. The assay was immunoSEQ multiplex PCR, and TCRdb's table has in-frame clones only and misses some. The data show around 10,000 clones, with about 63% seen just once and 11% to 15% held by the top ten. Specimen: cells from a culture (not recorded whether cultured in vitro). The receptors were sampled from a human donor with melanoma.

The chain couples TRBV27 to TRBJ2-1; D is undetermined. Germline assignment: CDR1 MNHEY and CDR2 SMNVEV (reference sequence). Trimming removed 5 bases at V and 2 bases at J, with 13 bases between. The CDR3 is made up of 15 amino acids. Written as DNA, the CDR3 is TGTGCCAGCAGTGCCTTTATAGAAACCTACAATGAGCAGTTCTTC. Translation: CASSAFIETYNEQFF.

The rearrangement links TRBV5-4 to TRBJ1-1; 8 bases line up with TRBD1. Losses at the gene ends were 0 bases for V and 5 bases for J; bases not matched to a gene: 3. The germline V gene has CDR1 SGHNT and CDR2 YYREEE (reference sequence). This CDR3 contains 14 residues. CDR3 sequence reads: CASSLAGGVTEAFF. CDR3 nucleotide sequence: TGTGCCAGCAGCTTGGCAGGGGGCGTGACTGAAGCTTTCTTT.

This chain uses TRBV9 with TRBJ2-1, with TRBD2 matching over 7 bases. J lost 16 bases, V lost 4 bases, and 20 bases had no gene match. Per germline, CDR1 SGDLS and CDR2 YYNGEE. The CDR3 covers 15 residues. The CDR3 region has the DNA TGTGCCAGCAGCCCCACCGGGACTACAGACCGCTTGGTTTTCTTC. This sequence encodes CASSPTGTTDRLVFF.